This T cell receptor beta chain was profiled in a study of shared clonotypes between healthy human individuals. About the research overall: The plates for each donor numbered three CD4 naive, three CD4 memory, two CD8 naive and one CD8 memory.

With respect to this clone: Its antigen is unidentified.

Broader study findings: Naive subsets typically showed greater estimated richness than memory subsets. Shared clonotypes: roughly 4.7% naive CD4, roughly 3.8% naive CD8, roughly 2.4% memory CD4, under 0.5% memory CD8.

Naive CD8 cells were CD45RO-negative, positively selected for CCR7, excluding terminally differentiated effector memory CD45RA+ cells. Splitting of each subset's genomic DNA was done evenly across several immunoSEQ plates. Clones were sequenced by immunoSEQ multiplex PCR, and TCRdb holds only the in-frame ones, with some missing. Of about 2,200,000 clones in the sample, 93% are singletons; the top ten hold 1.7%. The TCR sequence derives from a young man in good health. Some clones in this sample may be carry-over from other donors' samples. Sequencing input: naive CD8+ T cells from PBMCs.

This CDR3 is CASSSDHRGGELFF. For the CDR3, the DNA is TGTGCCAGCAGCTCGGACCACCGGGGCGGGGAGCTGTTTTTT. The gene calls are TRBV7-9 and TRBJ2-2, with D tentatively TRBD2 (5 bases). V lost 4 bases and J lost 7, with 13 bases in between. The CDR3 is made up of 14 amino acids. The germline V gene encodes CDR1 SEHNR and CDR2 FQNEAQ (reference sequence).